This T cell receptor (beta chain) came from a study of blood T cell repertoires in COVID-19. Study at large: Some COVID-19 samples were acute and others convalescent; all came from the United States, Italy and Spain. PBMCs, B-cell-depleted T cells, or T cells were the source of the cDNA or gDNA that made up the material.

In the original processing: Estimates of nucleated cell counts were drawn from the amplification of reference gene primers. Profiling relied on immunoSEQ multiplex PCR, and the TCRdb table lists in-frame clones only, not all of them. Clone size and V and J calls were adopted from that table, with D and trimming inferred from the DNA. Here the sample spans about 120,000 clones, roughly 89% being singletons. V was pared by 3 bases and J by 1 base, with 12 bases between. Germline V gene sequence: CDR1 MGHDK, CDR2 SYGVNS. The CDR3 is 15 residues long. The source of this sequence is a man in his forties with acute or convalescent COVID-19. The gene calls are TRBV25-1 and TRBJ2-5, with D hard to call. Sequenced input: peripheral blood. The CDR3 protein is CASSDFSSSQETQYF. Here the CDR3 DNA reads TGTGCCAGCAGTGACTTTTCGTCGAGCCAAGAGACCCAGTACTTC.